This is a list of T cell receptor beta chains from one sample in a study of CD8+ T cells in alopecia areata. Profiled with immunoSEQ multiplex PCR; TCRdb holds only in-frame clones, not every one. The data contain about 180,000 clones, 40% to 65% of them singletons. Material: CD8+ T cells sorted from blood, obtained around week 54, from a patient treated with tofacitinib. These receptors were obtained from a human donor with alopecia areata. Each CDR3 is given with its conserved first and last residue. D genes are given only for firm matches. Some rows mark clone size as missing; the rest say once, few, many or name a class of expanded clone.

V	length	size	J	D	DNA	CDR3
TRBV4-1	15	-	TRBJ1-3	TRBD1	TGCGCCAGCAGCCAACAGGGGGACTCTGGAAACACCATATATTTT	CASSQQGDSGNTIYF
TRBV2	15	-	TRBJ2-7	-	TGTGCCAGCAGTGAAGGCAGTATTAAATCCCACGAGCAGTACTTC	CASSEGSIKSHEQYF
TRBV27	16	-	TRBJ2-5	-	TGTGCCAGCAGTCTGACCTCGGACAGCGTACAAGAGACCCAGTACTTC	CASSLTSDSVQETQYF
TRBV15	12	-	TRBJ2-5	-	TGTGCCACCAGCAGAGTGGAAGAGACCCAGTACTTC	CATSRVEETQYF
TRBV9	15	once	TRBJ2-1	TRBD2	TGTGCCAGCAGCGTAGCGGGACTAGCTCTGGATGAGCAGTTCTTC	CASSVAGLALDEQFF
TRBV5-6	19	-	TRBJ2-6	-	TGTGCCAGCAGCTTGGAGGGGCACGTCCCTCTCTCTGGGGCCAACGTCCTGACTTTC	CASSLEGHVPLSGANVLTF
TRBV5-1	13	-	TRBJ2-4	TRBD1	TGCGCCAGCAGCTTGGGACAGGGAAACATTCAGTACTTC	CASSLGQGNIQYF
TRBV7-9	14	-	TRBJ1-6	-	TGTGCCAGCAGCTTAGGAGGGAAAGATTCACCCCTCCACTTT	CASSLGGKDSPLHF
TRBV9	14	-	TRBJ2-7	-	TGTGCCAGCAGCGTAGGCTCCGGGACCCCCGAGCAGTACTTC	CASSVGSGTPEQYF
TRBV27	15	-	TRBJ2-2	-	TGTGCCAGCAGTCGTCCCGGGACTCTCGGCGGGGAGCTGTTTTTT	CASSRPGTLGGELFF
TRBV27	16	few	TRBJ2-3	TRBD2	TGTGCCAGCAGCCCCTCGGCGGGGGAGAGCACAGATACGCAGTATTTT	CASSPSAGESTDTQYF
TRBV7-9	14	few	TRBJ2-1	-	TGTGCCAGCAGCCCCTCGGGGGGCCGGAATGAGCAGTTCTTC	CASSPSGGRNEQFF
TRBV19	18	-	TRBJ2-6	TRBD2	TGTGCCAGTAGTCCAGGACTAGCGGGGGGCTCTGGGGCCAACGTCCTGACTTTC	CASSPGLAGGSGANVLTF
TRBV29-1	12	few	TRBJ1-2	-	TGCAGCGTTGCAGGGGACAACTATGGCTACACCTTC	CSVAGDNYGYTF
TRBV9	14	-	TRBJ2-3	TRBD1	TGTGCCAGCAGCGCGGACAGGCTCACAGATACGCAGTATTTT	CASSADRLTDTQYF
TRBV28	11	-	TRBJ1-1	-	TGTGCCAGCACGGCGGGCACTGAAGCTTTCTTT	CASTAGTEAFF
TRBV7-8	18	-	TRBJ2-5	-	TGTGCCAGCAGCCCCAGGGGCGGGGCCCCAGGGTACCAAGAGACCCAGTACTTC	CASSPRGGAPGYQETQYF
TRBV5-1	13	-	TRBJ2-5	-	TGCGCCAGCAGCCCGGGACAAGGAGAGACCCAGTACTTC	CASSPGQGETQYF
TRBV30	14	-	TRBJ1-5	TRBD1	TGTGCCTGGAGTGTGAGGACAGGATATCAGCCCCAGCATTTT	CAWSVRTGYQPQHF
TRBV18	14	-	TRBJ1-2	-	TGTGCCAGCTCACCACCAGGACAGTTCTATGGCTACACCTTC	CASSPPGQFYGYTF
TRBV30	13	-	TRBJ1-2	TRBD1	TGTGCCTGGAGCTGGGACAGGGGGGGAGGCTACACCTTC	CAWSWDRGGGYTF
TRBV5-1	14	-	TRBJ2-7	TRBD1	TGCGCCAGCAGCTTGCGGACAGGGCTCTACGAGCAGTACTTC	CASSLRTGLYEQYF
TRBV7-9	17	-	TRBJ2-3	-	TGTGCCAGCGCCGGGCCAAGAGCCTTCCCTAGCACAGATACGCAGTATTTT	CASAGPRAFPSTDTQYF
TRBV27	15	-	TRBJ1-6	-	TGTGCCAGCAGTTCCCGGACAGACTATAATTCACCCCTCCACTTT	CASSSRTDYNSPLHF
TRBV5-6	17	-	TRBJ2-5	-	TGTGCCAGCAGCAGAAGGACAACGGCCGTCATGGGGGAGACCCAGTACTTC	CASSRRTTAVMGETQYF
TRBV2	14	-	TRBJ2-5	-	TGTGCCAGCAGTCGGTATGGCGTGGGGGAGACCCAGTACTTC	CASSRYGVGETQYF
TRBV7-2	13	-	TRBJ2-2	-	TGTGCCAGCTCCGGACACCCCCCCGGGGAGCTGTTTTTT	CASSGHPPGELFF
TRBV7-9	14	-	TRBJ2-7	-	TGTGCCAGCAGCCAGCCCCCCAAGGGTAACGAGCAGTACTTC	CASSQPPKGNEQYF
TRBV7-9	13	few	TRBJ2-5	-	TGTGCCAGCAGCGAACAGGGTATTGAGACCCAGTACTTC	CASSEQGIETQYF
TRBV7-9	14	-	TRBJ1-4	-	TGTGCCAGCAGCTATCCCAGGGGTGATGAAAAACTGTTTTTT	CASSYPRGDEKLFF
TRBV23-1	14	-	TRBJ2-1	-	TGCGCCAGCAGTCAATCTAGGGCAGGAGATGAGCAGTTCTTC	CASSQSRAGDEQFF
TRBV7-9	13	-	TRBJ1-2	TRBD1	TGTGCCAGCAGCTCGACAGGGGGAACCGACTACACCTTC	CASSSTGGTDYTF
TRBV6-5	15	-	TRBJ2-7	-	TGTGCCAGCAGTTACTTGGCAGACTCGGCAGGGGAGCAGTACTTC	CASSYLADSAGEQYF
TRBV5-1	15	-	TRBJ2-1	TRBD2	TGCGCCAGCAGCTTCACTAGCGGGGGAGGCAATGAGCAGTTCTTC	CASSFTSGGGNEQFF
TRBV25-1	13	few	TRBJ2-7	TRBD1	TGTGCCAGCGCCGGGACAGGAACCTACGAGCAGTACTTC	CASAGTGTYEQYF